A single sample gave rise to the 20 T cell receptor beta chains below, sequenced in a study of human T cells and chemical hapten exposure. As to time point: patch test 3, about 24 weeks after DPC sensitization. The treatment here: therapeutic diphenylcyclopropenone sensitization with weekly scalp DPC. Via MiXCR, TCRdb re-called the RACE reads, giving one row per CDR3 protein. The sample consists of about 64,000 distinct CDR3 sequences, approximately 11% of them appearing once. Sequencing used whole blood, obtained in connection with sensitization to the hapten diphenylcyclopropenone (DPC). These receptors were collected from a woman aged 25 to 39 with alopecia areata. Some clones in this sample may be carry-over from other donors' samples.

This clonotype was counted ten times or more. The V and J genes are TRBV5-4 and TRBJ1-1; no clear D. Germline V gives CDR1 SGHNT, CDR2 YYREEE (reference sequence). Trimming shortened V by 3 bases and J by 5 bases, and 17 bases separated the two germline ends. The CDR3 spans 15 residues. CDR3 region: CASSSGPIGRTEAFF. In nucleotides, the CDR3 is TGTGCCAGCAGCTCCGGACCTATCGGGCGTACTGAAGCTTTCTTT.

This clonotype was observed a few times. This chain uses TRBV29-1 with TRBJ1-2; D uncertain. This CDR3 has 13 amino acids. Trimming pared 3 bases from V and 4 bases from J, leaving 12 bases between. Looked up from germline, CDR1 is SQVTM and CDR2 is ANQGSEA. The CDR3 bases are TGCAGCGTTGACCATCAGAGGAGCTATGGCTACACCTTC. Protein product: CSVDHQRSYGYTF.

This clonotype came up a few times. This rearrangement joins TRBV9 to TRBJ2-2; no definite D call. With 4 bases removed from V and 3 bases from J, the gap between germline ends came to 13 bases. This CDR3 has 15 residues. Germline V CDR1 and CDR2: SGDLS, YYNGEE. CDR3 protein: CASSPRHSDTGELFF. The CDR3 DNA reads TGTGCCAGCAGCCCGAGGCACAGCGACACCGGGGAGCTGTTTTTT.

The J gene is TRBJ2-3, the V gene TRBV12-3 or TRBV12-4, with 7 bases fitting TRBD2. The CDR3 covers 12 residues. After removal of 7 bases from V and 5 bases from J, the junction contained 3 bases not matched to a gene. The CDR3 region has the DNA TGTGCCAGCACCCGGGAGGTAGATACGCAGTATTTT. Its protein is CASTREVDTQYF.

This clonotype appeared a few times. The chain uses TRBV12-3 or TRBV12-4 and TRBJ1-3; a possible D gene is TRBD1 (5 bases). V was cut by 6 bases and J by 0 bases, with 15 bases left in between. The length of the CDR3 is 16 residues. CDR3 sequence reads: CASRGTGLNSGNTIYF. The CDR3 region has the DNA TGTGCCAGCAGGGGAACGGGACTGAACTCTGGAAACACCATATATTTT.

The CDR3 protein is CASSDRTSGPSTDTQYF. CDR3 DNA: TGTGCCAGCAGTGACCGCACTAGCGGGCCTAGCACAGATACGCAGTATTTT. The chain uses TRBV28 and TRBJ2-3; 9 bases align to TRBD2. The CDR3 contains 17 residues. Looked up from germline, CDR1 is MDHEN and CDR2 is SYDVKM. Unmatched junction bases numbered 9, after V lost 5 bases and J lost 0 bases.

This clonotype was seen more than once but under ten times. This chain links TRBV20-1 with TRBJ2-1; 7 positions match TRBD2. Per the germline V gene, CDR1 is DFQATT and CDR2 is SNEGSKA (reference sequence). V shed 8 bases, J shed 6 bases, and the junction held 10 bases outside the gene matches. The CDR3 sequence is 13 residues long. CDR3 sequence reads: CSPAKRGSNEQFF. The CDR3 DNA reads TGCAGTCCTGCCAAGCGGGGCTCCAATGAGCAGTTCTTC.

V usage is TRBV3-1 and J usage is TRBJ1-5; D is uncertain. Germline loops: CDR1 LGHDT, CDR2 YNNKEL (reference sequence). The CDR3 is 13 amino acids. V lost 4 bases to trimming and J lost 5 bases, with 9 bases between them. This CDR3 is CASSRDGDQPQHF. DNA of the CDR3: TGTGCCAGCAGCCGAGACGGGGATCAGCCCCAGCATTTT. Variable domain in full (rest from reference TRBV3-1 and TRBJ1-5): DTAVSQTPKYLVTQMGNDKSIKCEQNLGHDTMYWYKQDSKKFLKIMFSYNNKELIINETVPNRFSPKSPDKAHLNLHINSLELGDSAVYFCASSRDGDQPQHFGDGTRLSIL.

This clonotype was found many times. The J gene is TRBJ2-1, the V gene TRBV4-3, with 12 bases that match TRBD2. V trimming: 5 bases; J trimming: 7 bases; junction bases outside the gene matches: 9. Germline-derived CDR1 and CDR2 are LGHNA and YSLEER. The CDR3 totals 16 residues. The CDR3 coding sequence is TGCGCCAGCAGCTTAACGACTAGCGGGAGTTGGAATGAGCAGTTCTTC. Translation gives CASSLTTSGSWNEQFF.

This clonotype has a handful of counts. The chain recombines TRBV6-6 with TRBJ1-2; 7 bases line up with TRBD1. V was pared by 6 bases and J by 6 bases, with 7 bases of the junction left unmatched. Germline V gene lookup returns CDR1 MNHNY and CDR2 SVGAGI (reference sequence). This CDR3 has 13 residues. CDR3 amino acids: CASRNDREDGYTF. In DNA form, the CDR3 reads TGTGCCAGCAGAAACGACAGGGAGGATGGCTACACCTTC.

The genes are TRBV28 and TRBJ2-2, with D unresolved. Germline CDR1 is MDHEN and CDR2 is SYDVKM. Trimming stripped 5 bases from V and 9 bases from J, with 7 bases between. The CDR3 is 11 residues long. The DNA of the CDR3 is TGTGCCAGCAGTCTCAATCGGGAGCTGTTTTTT. Protein product: CASSLNRELFF.

This clonotype was picked up a small number of times. This chain links TRBV21-1 with TRBJ1-1; the table calls TRBD1, which could not be checked here. TRBV21-1 is a known pseudogene. The CDR3 totals 15 residues. CDR3 sequence: CASSQGQGANTEAFF. CDR3 sequence (DNA): TGTGCCAGCAGCCAGGGACAGGGGGCGAACACTGAAGCTTTCTTT.

This clonotype occurred a few times. The chain has TRBV20-1 and TRBJ1-1, with D unclear. The CDR3 runs 12 residues. Trimming pared 0 bases from V and 11 bases from J, leaving 13 bases between. Per germline, CDR1 DFQATT and CDR2 SNEGSKA (reference sequence). CDR3 loop: CSARDRAGRAFF. As DNA, the CDR3 is TGCAGTGCTAGAGACCGGGCCGGCAGGGCTTTCTTT.

This clonotype was counted between two and nine times. This rearrangement joins TRBV30 to TRBJ2-1; D is possibly TRBD1 or TRBD2 (6 bases each). Germline CDR1 reads GTSNPN; CDR2 reads SVGIG (reference sequence). The CDR3 consists of 13 residues. CDR3 nucleotides: TGTGCTGCCCGGGGGCGCCCGCCAGATGAGCAGTTCTTC. As protein: CAARGRPPDEQFF. The full variable domain, with the rest looked up from reference TRBV30 and TRBJ2-1, is SQTIHQWPATLVQPVGSPLSLECTVEGTSNPNLYWYRQAAGRGLQLLFYSVGIGQISSEVPQNLSASRPQDRQFILSSKKLLLSDSGFYLCAARGRPPDEQFFGPGTRLTVL.

V gene TRBV7-9 combines with J gene TRBJ2-1; the D gene is possibly TRBD1 (6 bases). Germline CDR1 is SEHNR and CDR2 is FQNEAQ (reference sequence). The CDR3 consists of 14 residues. The V end lost 2 bases, the J end lost 5 bases, and 10 bases lay between the germline ends. CDR3 protein: CASSLRTEHNEQFF. The CDR3, as DNA: TGTGCCAGCAGCTTAAGGACAGAACACAATGAGCAGTTCTTC.

There are many counts of this clonotype. The chain is built from TRBV4-1 and TRBJ2-1; D ambiguous. CDR3 length: 13 amino acids. Germline assignment: CDR1 MGHRA and CDR2 YSYEKL. V dropped 0 bases and J dropped 8 bases, with 8 bases sitting between them. CDR3 DNA sequence: TGCGCCAGCAGCCAAGATAGTGTGGATGAGCAGTTCTTC. Its protein is CASSQDSVDEQFF.

This clonotype was counted many times. The chain has TRBV7-9 and TRBJ1-2, with D hard to call. Per germline, CDR1 SEHNR and CDR2 FQNEAQ (reference sequence). This CDR3 comprises 14 residues. V lost 0 bases, J lost 8 bases, and 13 bases lay in between. The CDR3 here is CASSLANVRKGYTF. The CDR3 DNA is TGTGCCAGCAGCTTAGCCAACGTAAGGAAGGGCTACACCTTC.

This rearrangement joins TRBV28 to TRBJ1-5; 10 nucleotides match TRBD1. This CDR3 region has 15 residues. V dropped 1 base and J dropped 6; count of bases not matched to a gene: 3. Germline V gene lookup returns CDR1 MDHEN and CDR2 SYDVKM. The CDR3 DNA is TGTGCCAGCAGTTTATCGGGACAGGGGTTTCAGCCCCAGCATTTT. The encoded protein is CASSLSGQGFQPQHF.

This clonotype was seen repeatedly, ten times or more. J is TRBJ1-6 and V is TRBV20-1; 9 nucleotides line up with TRBD1. Losses at the gene ends were 1 base for V and 11 bases for J; bases not matched to a gene: 6. The CDR3 sequence is 14 residues long. The V gene's germline CDR1 is DFQATT and CDR2 SNEGSKA (reference sequence). As DNA, the CDR3 is TGCAGTGCTAGAGCTGGGACAGGGAATGCACCCCTCCACTTT. This sequence encodes CSARAGTGNAPLHF.

The chain combines TRBV7-3 with TRBJ1-1; D is possibly TRBD1 (6 bases). This CDR3 has 14 amino acids. Germline assignment: CDR1 SGHTA and CDR2 FQGTGA. Trimming pared 3 bases from V and 3 bases from J, leaving 11 bases between. The CDR3 nucleotides read TGTGCCAGCAGCTTCCAGGGGAGGGACACTGAAGCTTTCTTT. This translates into CASSFQGRDTEAFF.